This T cell receptor (beta chain) was profiled in a study of CD8 T cells in ankylosing spondylitis. Study results and limitations: There was a TCR beta motif, made of several highly homologous variants, that appeared characteristic of ankylosing spondylitis blood.

The sample holds a few counts of this clonotype. Its antigen is not known. This CDR3 spans 14 amino acids. The V gene lost 1 base and the J gene lost 3 bases, with 10 bases spanning the gap. TCRdb called the 5' RACE reads again in MiXCR, with one record for every CDR3 protein. The data contain 100,000 to 150,000 distinct CDR3 sequences, about 15% of them singletons. The source material was blood, either unsorted or a sorted T cell fraction (not recorded which). The sequence was collected from a male donor with ankylosing spondylitis. The chain links TRBV12-3 or TRBV12-4 to TRBJ2-7; D not resolved. CDR3 region: CASSLGVSYYEQYF. CDR3 DNA: TGTGCCAGCAGTTTAGGTGTCAGCTACTACGAGCAGTACTTC.